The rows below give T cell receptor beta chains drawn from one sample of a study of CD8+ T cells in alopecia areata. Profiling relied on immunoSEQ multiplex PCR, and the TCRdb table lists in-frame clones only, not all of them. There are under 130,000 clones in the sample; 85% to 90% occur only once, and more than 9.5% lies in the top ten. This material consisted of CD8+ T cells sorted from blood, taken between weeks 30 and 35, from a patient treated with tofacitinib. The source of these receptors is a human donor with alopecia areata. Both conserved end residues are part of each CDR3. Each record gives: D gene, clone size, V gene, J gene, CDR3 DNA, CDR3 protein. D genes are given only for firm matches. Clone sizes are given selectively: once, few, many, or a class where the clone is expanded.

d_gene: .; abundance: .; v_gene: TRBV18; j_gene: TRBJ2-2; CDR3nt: TGTGCCAGCTCACCAGAGAACACCGGGGAGCTGTTTTTT; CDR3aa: CASSPENTGELFF
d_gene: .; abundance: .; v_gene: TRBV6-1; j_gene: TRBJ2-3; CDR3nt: TGTGCCAGCAGTGAACCAGGGCTTAGCACAGATACGCAGTATTTT; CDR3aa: CASSEPGLSTDTQYF
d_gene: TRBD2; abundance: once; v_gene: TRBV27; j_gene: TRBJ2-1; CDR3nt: TGTGCCAGCAGTTCTAGCGGGATGTTCAACAATGAGCAGTTCTTC; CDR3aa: CASSSSGMFNNEQFF
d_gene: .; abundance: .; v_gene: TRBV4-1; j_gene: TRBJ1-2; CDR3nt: TGCGCCAGCAGCCAGATGGGACTGTCGTATGGCTACACCTTC; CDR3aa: CASSQMGLSYGYTF
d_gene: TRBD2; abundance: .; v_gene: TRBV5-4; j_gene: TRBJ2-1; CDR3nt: TGTGCCAGCAGCTCAGGACTAGCGGGAGGGCCTTACAATGAGCAGTTCTTC; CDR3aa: CASSSGLAGGPYNEQFF
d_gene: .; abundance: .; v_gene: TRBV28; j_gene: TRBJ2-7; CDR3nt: TGTGCCAGCAGTTTCCGCCCATTGGGACTTCCCTACGAGCAGTACTTC; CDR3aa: CASSFRPLGLPYEQYF
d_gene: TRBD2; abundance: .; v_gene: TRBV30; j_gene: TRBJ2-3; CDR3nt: TGTGCCTGGAGTCGGGGGGTAGCTATACGCACAGATACGCAGTATTTT; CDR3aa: CAWSRGVAIRTDTQYF
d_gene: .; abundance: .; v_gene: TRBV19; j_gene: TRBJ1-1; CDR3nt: TGTGCCAGTAGTATAAGAGGCGATGAAGCTTTCTTT; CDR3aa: CASSIRGDEAFF
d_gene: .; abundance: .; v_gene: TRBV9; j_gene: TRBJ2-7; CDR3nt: TGTGCCAGCAGCCCAGGGTCCTCCTACGAGCAGTACTTC; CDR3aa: CASSPGSSYEQYF
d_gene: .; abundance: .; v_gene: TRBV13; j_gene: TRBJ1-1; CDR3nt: TGTGCCAGCAGCCCCCGGGGGGGGCAGGCTGAAGCTTTCTTT; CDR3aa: CASSPRGGQAEAFF
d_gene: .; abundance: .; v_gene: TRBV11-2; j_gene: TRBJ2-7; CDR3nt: TGTGCCAGCAGCTTAGTGGTTGAGATGAGCTACGAGCAGTACTTC; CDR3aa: CASSLVVEMSYEQYF
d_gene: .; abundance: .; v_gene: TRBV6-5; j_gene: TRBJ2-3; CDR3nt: TGTGCCAGCAGTTACATGGATACGCAGTATTTT; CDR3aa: CASSYMDTQYF
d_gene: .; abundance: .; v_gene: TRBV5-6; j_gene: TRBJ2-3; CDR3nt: TGTGCCAGCAGCTTGGGGGGTGCAGATACGCAGTATTTT; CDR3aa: CASSLGGADTQYF
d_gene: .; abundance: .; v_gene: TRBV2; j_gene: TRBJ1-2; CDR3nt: TGTGCCAGCAGTGAGTCTGTGGGACCGGGAAGCTACACCTTC; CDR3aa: CASSESVGPGSYTF
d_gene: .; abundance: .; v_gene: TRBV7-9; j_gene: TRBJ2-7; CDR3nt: TGCGCCAGCAGCTTAGTGGGATCCGAGCAGTACTTC; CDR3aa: CASSLVGSEQYF
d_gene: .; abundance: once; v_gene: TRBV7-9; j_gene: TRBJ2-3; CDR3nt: TGTGCCAGCAGCCAAGGAACAGATACGCAGTATTTT; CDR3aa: CASSQGTDTQYF
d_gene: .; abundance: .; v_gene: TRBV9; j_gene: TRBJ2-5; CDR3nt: TGTGCCAGCAGCTCCCGATGGGACGGAGAAGACCAAGAGACCCAGTACTTC; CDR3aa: CASSSRWDGEDQETQYF
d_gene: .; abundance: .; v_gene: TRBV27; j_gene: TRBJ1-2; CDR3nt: TGTGCCAGCAGTTCCACAGCCTACAACTATGGCTACACCTTC; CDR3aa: CASSSTAYNYGYTF
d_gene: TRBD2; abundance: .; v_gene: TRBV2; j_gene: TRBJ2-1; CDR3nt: TGTGCCAGCAGTTTACCGGGACTAGCATACAATGAGCAGTTCTTC; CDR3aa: CASSLPGLAYNEQFF
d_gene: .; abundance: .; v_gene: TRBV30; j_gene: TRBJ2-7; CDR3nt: TGTGCCTGGAGTGTACTGGGGCAGGGACCCTACGAGCAGTACTTC; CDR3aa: CAWSVLGQGPYEQYF
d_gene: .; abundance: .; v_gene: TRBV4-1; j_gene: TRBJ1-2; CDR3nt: TGCGCCAGCAGCCAAGTCGATGGGTGGCCCTATGGCTACACCTTC; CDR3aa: CASSQVDGWPYGYTF
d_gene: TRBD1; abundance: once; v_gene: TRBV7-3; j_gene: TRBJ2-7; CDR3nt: TGTGCCAGCAGCTCAACAGGGGGCGTTAGTGACGAGCAGTACTTC; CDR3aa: CASSSTGGVSDEQYF
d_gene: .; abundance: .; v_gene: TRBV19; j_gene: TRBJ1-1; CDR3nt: TGTGCCAGTAAGAGGGAAATGAACACTGAAGCTTTCTTT; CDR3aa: CASKREMNTEAFF
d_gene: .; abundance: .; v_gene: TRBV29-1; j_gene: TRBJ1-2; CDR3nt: TGCAGCGTTGAAGAGGAAGGGGTGCATGGCTACACCTTC; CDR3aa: CSVEEEGVHGYTF
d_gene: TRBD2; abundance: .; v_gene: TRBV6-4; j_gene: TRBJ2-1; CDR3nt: TGTGCCAGCAGTGACGGGGCTAGCGGGAGCGATGAGCAGTTCTTC; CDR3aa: CASSDGASGSDEQFF
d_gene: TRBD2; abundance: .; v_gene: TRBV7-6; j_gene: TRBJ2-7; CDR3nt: TGTGCCAGCAGCCGCGGGACTAGCGAATCCTACGAGCAGTACTTC; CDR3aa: CASSRGTSESYEQYF
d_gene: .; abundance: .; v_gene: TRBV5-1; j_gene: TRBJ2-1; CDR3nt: TGCGCCAGCAGCTTGGGTAGCGGCACGAGCTCCTACAATGAGCAGTTCTTC; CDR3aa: CASSLGSGTSSYNEQFF